These 9 T cell receptor beta chains were sequenced from one sample in a study of lymphopenia after photon versus proton radiotherapy. Clones were read by immunoSEQ multiplex PCR, and TCRdb kept only the in-frame ones, dropping some. This table has 15,000 to 20,000 clones, just over 85% appearing once. Sequencing was performed on peripheral blood, taken from a patient treated with proton-based radiotherapy. The receptors come from a man between 65 and 80 years old with pancreatic cancer.

J is TRBJ2-7 and V is TRBV30, with D perhaps TRBD1 (7 bases). The germline V gene encodes CDR1 GTSNPN and CDR2 SVGIG (reference sequence). Trimming took 3 bases from V and 9 from J, leaving 15 bases between them. This CDR3 comprises 12 residues. CDR3 loop: CAWRQGGPGQYF. DNA of the CDR3: TGTGCCTGGAGGCAGGGGGGTCCGGGGCAGTACTTC.

The chain couples TRBV11-2 to TRBJ2-6; the D is unclear. Germline V CDR1 and CDR2: SGHAT, FQNNGV. The ends were cut back, 3 bases at V and 2 bases at J, with 5 bases in the middle. The CDR3 sequence is 14 residues long. DNA for the CDR3: TGTGCCAGCAGCTTTACTGCTGGGGCCAACGTCCTGACTTTC. Amino acids: CASSFTAGANVLTF.

V usage is TRBV6-6 and J usage is TRBJ1-1; unclear D gene. The CDR3 length is 13 residues. V shed 5 bases and J shed 7 bases, with 14 bases lying between them. Per germline, CDR1 MNHNY and CDR2 SVGAGI (reference sequence). CDR3: CASSTPAGVEAFF. In nucleotides, the CDR3 is TGTGCCAGCAGTACCCCCGCTGGGGTTGAAGCTTTCTTT.

Here the CDR3 reads CASSLEEVDEQYF. Here the CDR3 DNA reads TGTGCCAGCAGCTTAGAGGAGGTCGACGAGCAGTACTTC. The chain combines TRBV7-2 with TRBJ2-7; D might be TRBD2 (5 bases). The CDR3 runs to 13 residues. V lost 1 base and J 5 bases, leaving 9 bases between the germline ends. CDR1 SGHTA and CDR2 FQGNSA come from the germline V gene.

The chain is built from TRBV20-1 and TRBJ1-2, with 7 bases identical to TRBD1. The germline V gene has CDR1 DFQATT and CDR2 SNEGSKA (reference sequence). The CDR3 runs to 11 residues. J lost 8 bases, V lost 2 bases, and 2 bases had no gene match. This CDR3 is CSARTGEGYTF. In nucleotides, the CDR3 is TGCAGTGCTAGAACAGGGGAAGGCTACACCTTC.

This chain links TRBV5-8 with TRBJ2-5; 11 positions match TRBD1. Per the germline V gene, CDR1 is SGHTS and CDR2 is YDEGEE. V gave up 5 bases and J gave up 4 bases; unmatched junction bases: 10. This CDR3 comprises 16 residues. DNA of the CDR3: TGTGCCAGCAGGCGCGGACAGGGGGCGGAGGGAGAGACCCAGTACTTC. Residues: CASRRGQGAEGETQYF.

The rearrangement joins TRBV6-5 to TRBJ2-5, with a possible D match to TRBD1 (6 bases). V lost 6 bases and J lost 7, with 15 bases in between. CDR1 and CDR2 from the germline V gene are MNHEY and SVGAGI. This CDR3 is built from 13 residues. The CDR3 bases are TGTGCCAGCAGGGTACAGGGTCCAGGGACCCAGTACTTC. Encoded protein: CASRVQGPGTQYF.

The chain employs TRBV2 and TRBJ1-3; a possible D gene is TRBD1 (6 bases). Trimming shortened V by 7 bases and J by 0 bases, and 16 bases separated the two germline ends. CDR1 is SNHLY and CDR2 is FYNNEI in the germline V gene. This CDR3 has 16 residues. The CDR3 spells CASNPRDMGSGNTIYF. CDR3 DNA sequence: TGTGCCAGCAACCCCAGGGACATGGGCTCTGGAAACACCATATATTTT.

This chain uses TRBV19 with TRBJ1-1; D not resolved. Germline V gene data show CDR1 as LNHDA and CDR2 as SQIVND (reference sequence). V gave up 3 bases and J gave up 1 base, with 12 bases separating them. There are 15 residues in the CDR3. CDR3 protein: CASSITPDPNTEAFF. The CDR3 nucleotides read TGTGCCAGTAGTATTACCCCTGATCCGAACACTGAAGCTTTCTTT. Full variable domain (rest looked up from reference TRBV19 and TRBJ1-1): DGGITQSPKYLFRKEGQNVTLSCEQNLNHDAMYWYRQDPGQGLRLIYYSQIVNDFQKGDIAEGYSVSREKKESFPLTVTSAQKNPTAFYLCASSITPDPNTEAFFGQGTRLTVV.